This is a list of T cell receptor beta chains from one sample in a study of technical replicates of blood from a handful of donors. Profiling relied on immunoSEQ multiplex PCR, and the TCRdb table lists in-frame clones only, not all of them. Here the sample spans 65,000 to 90,000 clones, over 95% being singletons. Sequencing was performed on T cells isolated from PBMCs. The receptors come from a human donor in good health. Both conserved end residues are part of each CDR3. A D gene is named only where the DNA matches it firmly. Clone size appears in some rows only: once, few, many, or a class for an expanded clone.

abundance | d_gene | j_gene | v_gene | CDR3aa | CDR3nt
. | TRBD1 | TRBJ2-5 | TRBV12-5 | CASGLGIRGREETQYF | TGTGCTAGTGGTTTGGGGATCAGGGGGCGCGAAGAGACCCAGTACTTC
. | . | TRBJ2-7 | TRBV5-1 | CASSLAAEHSYEQYF | TGCGCCAGCAGCTTGGCAGCGGAGCATTCCTACGAGCAGTACTTC
. | TRBD2 | TRBJ2-3 | TRBV6-1 | CASSPGGVGTDTQYF | TGTGCCAGCTCCCCGGGAGGGGTAGGCACAGATACGCAGTATTTT
. | TRBD2 | TRBJ2-5 | TRBV6-5 | CASSTGRVVETQYF | TGTGCCAGCAGTACCGGGAGGGTCGTTGAGACCCAGTACTTC
. | . | TRBJ1-2 | TRBV19 | CASSFDRTRGYTF | TGTGCCAGTAGCTTTGATAGGACTAGGGGCTACACCTTC
. | . | TRBJ2-5 | TRBV7-9 | CASSSTAQETQYF | TGTGCCAGCAGCTCGACAGCCCAAGAGACCCAGTACTTC
. | . | TRBJ1-1 | TRBV7-9 | CASSPPPVATEAFF | TGTGCCAGCAGCCCTCCGCCTGTCGCGACTGAAGCTTTCTTT
. | . | TRBJ2-1 | TRBV11-3 | CASSSLTVPYNEQFF | TGTGCCAGCAGCTCGCTTACAGTCCCCTACAATGAGCAGTTCTTC
. | TRBD2 | TRBJ2-3 | TRBV10-3 | CASARGLAGVDTQYF | TGTGCCTCGGCAAGGGGCCTAGCGGGAGTAGATACGCAGTATTTT
. | . | TRBJ2-7 | TRBV7-8 | CASGTSYEQYF | TGTGCCAGCGGGACATCCTACGAGCAGTACTTC
once | . | TRBJ2-7 | TRBV27 | CASSLLSGEQYF | TGTGCCAGCAGTTTGTTATCGGGCGAGCAGTACTTC
. | TRBD2 | TRBJ2-7 | TRBV4-2 | CASSQGDGLAGGFYEQYF | TGTGCCAGCAGCCAAGGGGACGGACTAGCGGGAGGCTTCTACGAGCAGTACTTC
once | . | TRBJ1-3 | TRBV27 | CASSLSVGPGNTIYF | TGTGCCAGCAGTTTATCGGTGGGGCCTGGAAACACCATATATTTT
. | . | TRBJ2-3 | TRBV11-2 | CASSATLNTDTQYF | TGTGCCAGCAGCGCTACTTTAAACACAGATACGCAGTATTTT
. | TRBD2 | TRBJ2-5 | TRBV15 | CATSGGLALSLGTQYF | TGTGCCACCAGCGGGGGACTAGCCCTATCTTTAGGGACCCAGTACTTC
. | . | TRBJ1-2 | TRBV28 | CASSLGSFPGGGYTF | TGTGCCAGCAGTTTAGGGTCTTTCCCTGGCGGCGGCTACACCTTC
. | TRBD2 | TRBJ2-7 | TRBV6-5 | CASSYPASGTYEQYF | TGTGCCAGCAGTTACCCGGCTAGCGGGACTTACGAGCAGTACTTC
. | TRBD1 | TRBJ2-1 | TRBV30 | CAWGTGNNNEQFF | TGTGCCTGGGGGACAGGGAATAACAATGAGCAGTTCTTC
. | . | TRBJ2-7 | TRBV10-3 | CAISESSGSYEQYF | TGTGCCATCAGTGAGTCTAGCGGTTCCTACGAGCAGTACTTC
. | . | TRBJ2-3 | TRBV18 | CASSPMGYTDTQYF | TGTGCCAGCTCACCAATGGGCTACACAGATACGCAGTATTTT
. | . | TRBJ2-1 | TRBV11-2 | CASSFPGAYNEQFF | TGTGCCAGCAGCTTTCCGGGGGCCTACAATGAGCAGTTCTTC
. | . | TRBJ2-7 | TRBV30 | CAWSREKQYF | TGTGCCTGGAGTAGAGAAAAACAGTACTTC